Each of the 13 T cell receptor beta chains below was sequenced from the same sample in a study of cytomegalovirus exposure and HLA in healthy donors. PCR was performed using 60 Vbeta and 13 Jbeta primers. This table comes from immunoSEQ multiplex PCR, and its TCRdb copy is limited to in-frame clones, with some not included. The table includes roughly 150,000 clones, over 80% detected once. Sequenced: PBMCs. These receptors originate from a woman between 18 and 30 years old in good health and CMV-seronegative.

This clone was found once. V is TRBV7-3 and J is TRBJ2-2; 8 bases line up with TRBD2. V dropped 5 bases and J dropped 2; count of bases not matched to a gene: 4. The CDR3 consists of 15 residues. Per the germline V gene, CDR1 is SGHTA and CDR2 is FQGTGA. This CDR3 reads CASSKRGSNTGELFF. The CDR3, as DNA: TGTGCCAGCAGCAAGCGGGGGTCAAACACCGGGGAGCTGTTTTTT.

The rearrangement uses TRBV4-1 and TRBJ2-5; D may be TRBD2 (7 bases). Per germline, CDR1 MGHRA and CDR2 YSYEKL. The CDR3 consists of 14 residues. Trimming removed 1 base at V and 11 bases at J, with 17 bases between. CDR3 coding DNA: TGCGCCAGCAGCCAAGTTCTGGGGGCGGGGGAGCAGTACTTC. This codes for CASSQVLGAGEQYF.

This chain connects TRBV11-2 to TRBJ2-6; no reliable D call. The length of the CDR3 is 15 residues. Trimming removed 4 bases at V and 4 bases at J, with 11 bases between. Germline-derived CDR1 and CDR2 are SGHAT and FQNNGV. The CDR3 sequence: CASSSTRVGANVLTF. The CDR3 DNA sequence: TGTGCCAGCAGCTCCACGAGAGTAGGGGCCAACGTCCTGACTTTC.

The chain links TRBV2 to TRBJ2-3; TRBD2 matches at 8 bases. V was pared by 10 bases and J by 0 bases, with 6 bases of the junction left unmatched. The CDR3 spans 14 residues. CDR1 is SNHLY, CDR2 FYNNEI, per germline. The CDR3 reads CATIAGLSTDTQYF. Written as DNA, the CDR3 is TGTGCCACCATAGCGGGGTTAAGCACAGATACGCAGTATTTT. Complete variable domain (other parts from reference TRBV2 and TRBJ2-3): EPEVTQTPSHQVTQMGQEVILRCVPISNHLYFYWYRQILGQKVEFLVSFYNNEISEKSEIFDDQFSVERPDGSNFTLKIRSTKLEDSAMYFCATIAGLSTDTQYFGPGTRLTVL.

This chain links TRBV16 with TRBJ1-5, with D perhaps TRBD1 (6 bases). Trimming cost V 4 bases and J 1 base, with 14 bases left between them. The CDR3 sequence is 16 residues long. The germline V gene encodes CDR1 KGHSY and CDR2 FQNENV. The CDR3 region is CASSPLTGGSNQPQHF. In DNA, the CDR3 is TGTGCCAGCAGCCCCCTGACAGGTGGGAGCAATCAGCCCCAGCATTTT. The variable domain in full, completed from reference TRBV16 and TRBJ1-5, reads GEEVAQTPKHLVRGEGQKAKLYCAPIKGHSYVFWYQQVLKNEFKFLISFQNENVFDETGMPKERFSAKCLPNSPCSLEIQATKLEDSAVYFCASSPLTGGSNQPQHFGDGTRLSIL.

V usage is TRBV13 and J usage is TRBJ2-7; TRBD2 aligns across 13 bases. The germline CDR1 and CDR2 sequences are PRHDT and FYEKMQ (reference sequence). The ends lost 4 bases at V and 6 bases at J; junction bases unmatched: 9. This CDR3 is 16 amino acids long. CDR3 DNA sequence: TGTGCCAGCAGCTCAGGAGCCGGACTAGCGGGGGTCGAGCAGTACTTC. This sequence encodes CASSSGAGLAGVEQYF.

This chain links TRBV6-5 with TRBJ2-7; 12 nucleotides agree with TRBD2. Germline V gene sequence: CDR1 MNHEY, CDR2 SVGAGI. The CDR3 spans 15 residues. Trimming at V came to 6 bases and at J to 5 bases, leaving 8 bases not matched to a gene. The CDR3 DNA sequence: TGTGCCAGCAGGTCCACTAGCGGGGGGACCAACGAGCAGTACTTC. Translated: CASRSTSGGTNEQYF.

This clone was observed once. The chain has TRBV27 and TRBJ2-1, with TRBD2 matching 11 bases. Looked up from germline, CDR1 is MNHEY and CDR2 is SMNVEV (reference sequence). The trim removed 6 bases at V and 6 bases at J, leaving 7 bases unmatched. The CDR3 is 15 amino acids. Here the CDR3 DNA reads TGTGCCAGCAGATATAGCGGGGGGGCCTCCAATGAGCAGTTCTTC. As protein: CASRYSGGASNEQFF.

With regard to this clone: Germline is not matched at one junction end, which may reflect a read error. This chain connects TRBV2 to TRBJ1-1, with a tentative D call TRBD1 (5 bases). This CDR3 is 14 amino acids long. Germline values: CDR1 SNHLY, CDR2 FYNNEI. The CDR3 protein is CASSEGAGITEAFF. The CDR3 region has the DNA TGTGCCAGCAGCGAAGGGGCAGGGATCACTGAAGCTTTCTTT.

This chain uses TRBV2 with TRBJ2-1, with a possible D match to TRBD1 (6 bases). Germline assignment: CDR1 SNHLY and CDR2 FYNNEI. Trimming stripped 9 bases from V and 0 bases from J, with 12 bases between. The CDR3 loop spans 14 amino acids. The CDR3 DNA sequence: TGTGCCAGACAAGGGGGAAGCTCCTACAATGAGCAGTTCTTC. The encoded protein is CARQGGSSYNEQFF.

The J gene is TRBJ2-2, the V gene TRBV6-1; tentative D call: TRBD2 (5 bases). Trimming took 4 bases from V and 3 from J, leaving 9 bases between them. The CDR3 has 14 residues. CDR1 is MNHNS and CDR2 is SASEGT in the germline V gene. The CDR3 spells CASSAGSDTGELFF. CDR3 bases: TGTGCCAGCAGTGCGGGGTCGGACACCGGGGAGCTGTTTTTT.

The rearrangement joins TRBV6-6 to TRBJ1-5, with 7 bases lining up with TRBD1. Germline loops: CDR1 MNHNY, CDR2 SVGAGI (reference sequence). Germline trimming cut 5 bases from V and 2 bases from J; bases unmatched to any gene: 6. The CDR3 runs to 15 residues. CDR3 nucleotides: TGTGCCAGCAGTGACAGGGAGGAGGGCAATCAGCCCCAGCATTTT. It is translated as CASSDREEGNQPQHF.

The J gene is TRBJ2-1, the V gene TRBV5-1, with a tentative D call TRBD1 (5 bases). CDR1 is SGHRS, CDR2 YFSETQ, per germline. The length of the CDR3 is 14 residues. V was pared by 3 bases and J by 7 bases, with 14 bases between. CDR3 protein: CASSYLPGSNEQFF. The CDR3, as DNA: TGCGCCAGCAGCTACCTTCCAGGGTCAAATGAGCAGTTCTTC.